The TCR beta chain described here comes from a study of response to subunit inactivated influenza vaccine. TCRdb reanalysed the RT-PCR reads using MiXCR and keeps one entry per CDR3 protein. The sample has roughly 670,000 distinct CDR3 sequences, about 15% seen once; the top ten hold less than 8.5%. The V end lost 2 bases, the J end lost 4 bases, and 8 bases lay between the germline ends. The CDR3 is 13 residues long. CDR1 is MNHNS and CDR2 is SASEGT in the germline V gene. This clonotype was recorded a few times. The clonotype was recovered from a man in his fifties or sixties who received an inactivated influenza vaccine. Sequencing was performed on PBMCs from blood, taken 14 to 15 days before vaccination. The genes are TRBV6-1 and TRBJ1-2; no reliable D call. CDR3 nucleotides: TGTGCCAGCAGTGAAAGCCGGTCCTATGGCTACACCTTC. It encodes CASSESRSYGYTF.